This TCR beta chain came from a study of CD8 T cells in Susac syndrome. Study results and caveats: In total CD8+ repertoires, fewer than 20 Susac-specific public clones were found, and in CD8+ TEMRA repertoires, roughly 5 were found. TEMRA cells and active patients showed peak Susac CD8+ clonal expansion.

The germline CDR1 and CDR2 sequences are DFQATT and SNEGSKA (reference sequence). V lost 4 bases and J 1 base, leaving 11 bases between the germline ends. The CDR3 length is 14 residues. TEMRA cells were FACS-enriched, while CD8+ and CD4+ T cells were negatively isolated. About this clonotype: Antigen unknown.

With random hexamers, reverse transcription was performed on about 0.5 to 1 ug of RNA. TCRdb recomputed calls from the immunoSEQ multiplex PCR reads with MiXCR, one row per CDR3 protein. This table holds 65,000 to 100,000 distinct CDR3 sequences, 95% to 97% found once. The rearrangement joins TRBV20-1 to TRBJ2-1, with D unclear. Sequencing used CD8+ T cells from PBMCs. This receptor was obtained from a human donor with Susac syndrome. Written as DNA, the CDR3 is TGCAGTGCTACTCTCGGGCGGTCCTACAATGAGCAGTTCTTC. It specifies CSATLGRSYNEQFF.